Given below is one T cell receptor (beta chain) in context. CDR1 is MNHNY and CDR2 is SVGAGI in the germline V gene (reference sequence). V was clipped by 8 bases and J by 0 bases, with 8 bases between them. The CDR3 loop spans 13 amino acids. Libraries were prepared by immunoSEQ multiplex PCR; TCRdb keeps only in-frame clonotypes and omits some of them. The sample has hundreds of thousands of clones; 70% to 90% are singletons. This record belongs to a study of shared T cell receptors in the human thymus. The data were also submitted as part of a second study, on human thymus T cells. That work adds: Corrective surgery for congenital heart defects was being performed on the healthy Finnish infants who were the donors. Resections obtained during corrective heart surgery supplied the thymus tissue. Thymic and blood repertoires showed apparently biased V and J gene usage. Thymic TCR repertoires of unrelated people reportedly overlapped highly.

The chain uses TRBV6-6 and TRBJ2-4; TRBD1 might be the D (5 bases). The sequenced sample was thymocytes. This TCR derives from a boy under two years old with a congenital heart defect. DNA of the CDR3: TGTGCCAGCCGGACATTAGCCAAAAACATTCAGTACTTC. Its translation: CASRTLAKNIQYF.